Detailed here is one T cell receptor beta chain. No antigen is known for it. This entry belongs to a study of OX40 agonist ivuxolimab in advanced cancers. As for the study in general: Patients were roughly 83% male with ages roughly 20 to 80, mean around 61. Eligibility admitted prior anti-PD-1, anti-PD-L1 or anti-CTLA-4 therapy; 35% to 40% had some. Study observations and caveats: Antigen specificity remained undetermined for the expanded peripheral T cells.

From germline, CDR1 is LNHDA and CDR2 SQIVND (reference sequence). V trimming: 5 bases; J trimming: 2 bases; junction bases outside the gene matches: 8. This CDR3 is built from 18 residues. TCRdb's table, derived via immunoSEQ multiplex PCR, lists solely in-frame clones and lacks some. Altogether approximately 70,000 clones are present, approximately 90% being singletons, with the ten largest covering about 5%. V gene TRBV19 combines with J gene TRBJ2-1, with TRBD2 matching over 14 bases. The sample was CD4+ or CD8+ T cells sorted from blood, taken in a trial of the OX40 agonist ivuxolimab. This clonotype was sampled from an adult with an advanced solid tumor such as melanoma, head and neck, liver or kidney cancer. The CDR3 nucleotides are TGTGCCAGTAGTCCGGGACTAGCGGGAGCTGGGCCCTACAATGAGCAGTTCTTC. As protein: CASSPGLAGAGPYNEQFF.